This T cell receptor (beta chain) came from a study of shared clonotypes between healthy human individuals. The study, taken as a whole, reports: Collection of samples was limited to blood; tissue repertoires likely differ.

Authors' data handling: Because ImmunoSEQ provided only junction sequences with no quality scores, the filtering differed. Libraries were prepared by immunoSEQ multiplex PCR; TCRdb keeps only in-frame clonotypes and omits some of them. The V and J calls and clone size were taken over from that table, and D and trimming were inferred from the DNA. The sample includes about 500,000 clones, over 60% of them seen just once. The unsorted samples took about 90 million PBMCs to get genomic DNA. In this sample, this clone turned up a few times. Its antigen remains unknown. V was cut by 8 bases and J by 8 bases, with 12 bases left in between. The CDR3 covers 12 residues. Germline CDR1 and CDR2: LNHNV and YYDKDF (reference sequence).

The sequence was collected from a woman aged 35 to 49 in good health. Some clones in this sample may be carry-over from other donors' samples. This chain uses TRBV15 with TRBJ1-4; a weak D match, TRBD1 (5 bases). Sequencing input: PBMCs. The CDR3 region has the DNA TGTGCCACCGTAGGGGCGGGCGAAAAACTGTTTTTT. Its protein product is CATVGAGEKLFF.